The clone carrying this T cell receptor (beta chain) was seen repeatedly, ten times or more. Its antigen is unknown. The data were taken from a study of T cells in Graves' hyperthyroidism and ophthalmopathy. Study-wide findings and caveats: Through a model of 13 V-J features, ophthalmopathy was separated from stable hyperthyroidism. Most expanded thyroid clonotypes above 0.001 recurred in blood.

Trimming cost V 8 bases and J 3 bases, with 1 base left between them. Germline CDR1 and CDR2: SGHAT and FQNNGV. This CDR3 has 10 amino acids. Amplified TCR beta CDR3 regions derived from RNA transcripts. HTBI primers were used for first-round RT-PCR of the TCR CDR3. MiXCR, applied by TCRdb to the multiplex PCR reads, yields one record per CDR3 protein. The table includes around 390,000 distinct CDR3 sequences, 13% to 15% detected once. This rearrangement joins TRBV11-2 to TRBJ2-2; D gene ambiguous. This TCR came from a woman in her 30s with Graves' ophthalmopathy. The sequencing sample was made of blood. CDR3: CASHTGELFF. The CDR3 DNA reads TGTGCCAGCCACACCGGGGAGCTGTTTTTT.